This T cell receptor beta chain was captured by sequencing in a study of blood T cell repertoires in COVID-19. Study context: In each case, the material was cDNA or gDNA derived from T cells, B-cell-depleted T cells, or PBMCs.

After removal of 2 bases from V and 0 bases from J, the junction contained 5 bases not matched to a gene. Germline V gives CDR1 SGHNT, CDR2 YYREEE (reference sequence). CDR3 length equals 16 residues. In the authors' methods: Counts of nucleated cells, estimated from reference gene primer amplification, were obtained. The assay was immunoSEQ multiplex PCR, and TCRdb's table has in-frame clones only and misses some. The DNA gave D and trimming, while V, J and clone size come from that table. The table lists around 160,000 clones, about 87% of them singletons, with about a tenth in the top ten. The chain employs TRBV5-4 and TRBJ1-2; 9 bases agree with TRBD1. The TCR originated in an older woman with COVID-19, enrolled during active disease. The sequencing input was peripheral blood. DNA for the CDR3: TGTGCCAGCAGCTTAGGGGACAGGGTATCTAACTATGGCTACACCTTC. This sequence encodes CASSLGDRVSNYGYTF.